Listed below are T cell receptor beta chains from one sample, sequenced in a study of Tregs in tolerant kidney transplant recipients. Produced via immunoSEQ multiplex PCR; TCRdb's table is partial and in-frame only. The sample lists fewer than 60,000 clones, roughly nine tenths seen once, with roughly 15% in the top ten. The specimen comprised CD8+ T cells from blood (PBMCs), sampled 24 months after the transplant. These receptors all stem from a human patient who received a combined kidney and bone marrow transplant. The graft donor may be the source of some T cells. The CDR3 runs from the conserved cysteine through the conserved F or W. The D gene is left open where the match is weak. The listing skips clone size in some rows; elsewhere it reads once, few, many or a size class.

clone size	D gene	V gene	J gene	CDR3 length	CDR3 protein	CDR3 DNA
-	-	TRBV4-3	TRBJ1-5	16	CASSQDRAGSNQPQHF	TGCGCCAGCAGCCAAGACCGGGCAGGGAGCAATCAGCCCCAGCATTTT
-	-	TRBV27	TRBJ1-2	15	CASSLRGILNYGYTF	TGTGCCAGCAGTTTACGAGGAATCCTTAACTATGGCTACACCTTC
-	TRBD1	TRBV7-9	TRBJ1-1	14	CASSPQGMNTEAFF	TGTGCCAGCAGCCCACAGGGGATGAACACTGAAGCTTTCTTT
-	-	TRBV7-9	TRBJ2-7	15	CASSLIVDYMNEQYF	TGTGCCAGCAGCTTGATAGTGGACTATATGAACGAGCAGTACTTC
once	TRBD2	TRBV19	TRBJ2-1	15	CASSFIAGAANEQFF	TGTGCCAGTAGTTTCATAGCGGGAGCCGCCAATGAGCAGTTCTTC
-	-	TRBV4-2	TRBJ1-6	15	CASSQESPYNSPLHF	TGTGCCAGCAGCCAAGAGAGCCCCTATAATTCACCCCTCCACTTT
once	TRBD1	TRBV27	TRBJ1-5	15	CASGWEQGMGQPQHF	TGTGCCAGCGGCTGGGAACAGGGGATGGGACAGCCCCAGCATTTT
-	TRBD2	TRBV29-1	TRBJ2-4	15	CSVEGGLAPSNIQYF	TGCAGCGTTGAAGGGGGACTAGCGCCGTCAAACATTCAGTACTTC
-	-	TRBV7-9	TRBJ2-7	15	CASSFHPENFYEQYF	TGTGCCAGCAGCTTTCACCCCGAAAACTTCTACGAGCAGTACTTC
-	-	TRBV28	TRBJ2-7	13	CASSSGLGGEQYF	TGTGCCAGCTCATCTGGCCTAGGAGGCGAGCAGTACTTC
-	-	TRBV4-3	TRBJ1-4	17	CASSQDIGEVANEKLFF	TGCGCCAGCAGCCAAGATATCGGGGAGGTGGCTAATGAAAAACTGTTTTTT
-	TRBD1	TRBV10-3	TRBJ1-2	14	CAISISDRGKGYTF	TGTGCCATCAGTATCTCGGACAGGGGAAAGGGCTACACCTTC
-	-	TRBV5-5	TRBJ1-3	12	CASSYSGNTIYF	TGTGCCAGCAGTTACTCTGGAAACACCATATATTTT
-	-	TRBV9	TRBJ2-5	15	CASSPEGTYSETQYF	TGTGCCAGCAGCCCCGAAGGGACTTATTCAGAGACCCAGTACTTC
-	TRBD1	TRBV5-4	TRBJ1-1	15	CASSLGQGQNTEAFF	TGTGCCAGCAGCTTAGGACAGGGACAGAACACTGAAGCTTTCTTT
-	TRBD2	TRBV11-2	TRBJ2-1	16	CASSQVAGGRRNEQFF	TGTGCCAGCAGTCAAGTAGCGGGAGGGCGTAGGAATGAGCAGTTCTTC
-	TRBD2	TRBV6-6	TRBJ2-1	14	CASRRGLAGNEQFF	TGTGCCAGCAGAAGGGGACTAGCGGGGAATGAGCAGTTCTTC
-	-	TRBV13	TRBJ2-3	16	CASSATIGAGTDTQYF	TGTGCCAGCAGCGCCACAATAGGAGCCGGCACAGATACGCAGTATTTT
-	-	TRBV6-1	TRBJ1-5	17	CASSERAGFYSNQPQHF	TGTGCCAGCAGTGAAAGGGCGGGATTCTATAGCAATCAGCCCCAGCATTTT
-	-	TRBV27	TRBJ1-2	12	CASRRGADGYTF	TGTGCCAGCAGACGGGGGGCTGATGGCTACACCTTC
-	-	TRBV27	TRBJ2-7	16	CASSLGPPRGPYEQYF	TGTGCCAGCAGCTTAGGCCCCCCGCGGGGCCCCTACGAGCAGTACTTC
-	-	TRBV13	TRBJ2-7	14	CASSWGQGRYEQYF	TGTGCCAGCAGCTGGGGGCAGGGGAGATACGAGCAGTACTTC
-	TRBD2	TRBV9	TRBJ2-1	14	CATRPSGTYNEQFF	TGTGCCACCCGCCCCAGCGGGACTTACAATGAGCAGTTCTTC
-	-	TRBV9	TRBJ1-4	14	CASSLAGGSEKLFF	TGTGCCAGCAGCCTAGCTGGCGGGAGTGAAAAACTGTTTTTT
-	-	TRBV7-6	TRBJ2-2	15	CASSYGGPKTGELFF	TGTGCCAGCAGCTACGGGGGGCCTAAAACCGGGGAGCTGTTTTTT
-	-	TRBV4-3	TRBJ1-2	16	CASSQEVGGANYGYTF	TGCGCCAGCAGCCAAGAAGTCGGGGGAGCTAACTATGGCTACACCTTC
-	-	TRBV15	TRBJ2-3	15	CATSRVSEAGHTQYF	TGTGCCACCAGCAGAGTAAGTGAGGCTGGTCATACGCAGTATTTT
-	-	TRBV5-1	TRBJ2-1	14	CASSFVLPRGEQFF	TGCGCCAGCAGCTTTGTACTCCCCCGGGGTGAGCAGTTCTTC
-	TRBD1	TRBV4-1	TRBJ1-3	16	CASSQPDRGEGNTIYF	TGCGCCAGCAGCCAACCGGACAGGGGGGAAGGAAACACCATATATTTT
-	TRBD1	TRBV29-1	TRBJ1-2	14	CSVESQDRSLGYTF	TGCAGCGTTGAATCGCAGGACAGGTCGTTGGGCTACACCTTC
-	-	TRBV9	TRBJ1-2	16	CASSVGAGTDNYGYTF	TGTGCCAGCAGCGTAGGGGCGGGTACCGATAACTATGGCTACACCTTC
-	-	TRBV9	TRBJ2-5	15	CASSVGVGGAETQYF	TGTGCCAGCAGCGTAGGCGTAGGGGGGGCAGAGACCCAGTACTTC
-	-	TRBV6-1	TRBJ2-1	14	CASSPWTPYNEQFF	TGTGCCAGCAGCCCGTGGACTCCTTACAATGAGCAGTTCTTC
-	-	TRBV7-9	TRBJ2-7	12	CASSLGGTEQYF	TGTGCCAGCAGCTTAGGAGGGACAGAGCAGTACTTC
-	TRBD1	TRBV5-1	TRBJ2-1	16	CASSLVGQGAYNEQFF	TGCGCCAGCAGCTTGGTCGGACAGGGGGCCTACAATGAGCAGTTCTTC
-	-	TRBV13	TRBJ2-1	15	CASSLYLAANNEQFF	TGTGCCAGCAGCTTATACCTAGCAGCAAACAATGAGCAGTTCTTC
-	TRBD2	TRBV7-2	TRBJ2-5	14	CASSLARGWETQYF	TGTGCCAGCAGCTTAGCGCGGGGGTGGGAGACCCAGTACTTC
-	-	TRBV27	TRBJ2-7	12	CAMAGSPYEQYF	TGTGCCATGGCGGGCTCCCCCTACGAGCAGTACTTC
-	TRBD2	TRBV4-3	TRBJ2-7	16	CASSPEPLAENYEQYF	TGCGCCAGCAGCCCCGAACCCCTAGCGGAGAACTACGAGCAGTACTTC
-	-	TRBV27	TRBJ1-2	14	CASSLSSGFEGYTF	TGTGCCAGCAGTTTATCTTCAGGCTTCGAGGGCTACACCTTC
few	TRBD2	TRBV27	TRBJ2-3	17	CASSLVVAGGGTDTQYF	TGTGCCAGCAGTTTGGTGGTAGCGGGGGGGGGCACAGATACGCAGTATTTT
-	-	TRBV29-1	TRBJ1-2	11	CSVGGSYGYTF	TGCAGCGTTGGTGGCAGCTATGGCTACACCTTC
few	-	TRBV2	TRBJ1-1	16	CASSELVTNMNTEAFF	TGTGCCAGCAGTGAATTGGTCACTAACATGAACACTGAAGCTTTCTTT
-	-	TRBV7-7	TRBJ2-7	15	CASSPGQSFSYEQYF	TGTGCCAGCAGCCCCGGACAGAGTTTTTCCTACGAGCAGTACTTC
-	TRBD2	TRBV27	TRBJ2-1	17	CASSLKSGRASYNEQFF	TGTGCCAGCAGTTTGAAAAGCGGGAGGGCATCTTACAATGAGCAGTTCTTC
-	-	TRBV19	TRBJ1-4	15	CASSKNRVEDEKLFF	TGTGCCAGTAGTAAAAACAGGGTGGAGGATGAAAAACTGTTTTTT
-	-	TRBV4-3	TRBJ2-1	17	CASSQGLWRGSYNEQFF	TGCGCCAGCAGCCAAGGATTGTGGCGGGGCTCCTACAATGAGCAGTTCTTC
-	-	TRBV27	TRBJ2-1	15	CASSFIAERHNEQFF	TGTGCCAGCAGCTTTATAGCGGAGCGTCACAATGAGCAGTTCTTC
-	TRBD2	TRBV6-1	TRBJ2-7	15	CASTEYGTSVYEQYF	TGTGCCAGCACCGAATACGGGACTAGCGTCTACGAGCAGTACTTC
once	TRBD2	TRBV4-2	TRBJ2-7	15	CASSQAPGGTYEQYF	TGTGCCAGCAGCCAAGCTCCGGGGGGGACCTACGAGCAGTACTTC
once	TRBD2	TRBV11-2	TRBJ2-7	14	CASSDGGGFYEQYF	TGTGCCAGCAGCGACGGGGGGGGGTTTTACGAGCAGTACTTC
-	TRBD1	TRBV10-3	TRBJ2-2	17	CAISYRDRGQGTGELFF	TGTGCCATCAGCTACCGGGACAGGGGGCAAGGCACCGGGGAGCTGTTTTTT
once	-	TRBV29-1	TRBJ1-1	15	CSVEDSRNMNTEAFF	TGCAGCGTTGAGGACAGTAGGAATATGAACACTGAAGCTTTCTTT
few	-	TRBV2	TRBJ1-5	14	CASWGLDSNQPQHF	TGTGCCAGCTGGGGGCTCGATAGCAATCAGCCCCAGCATTTT
-	TRBD2	TRBV7-9	TRBJ2-1	14	CASSGLVSYNEQFF	TGTGCCAGCAGCGGACTAGTCTCCTACAATGAGCAGTTCTTC